This T cell receptor (beta chain) came from a study of blood T cell repertoires in COVID-19. Study-wide context: The United States, Italy and Spain provided the acute and convalescent COVID-19 samples.

In the authors' workflow: Scientists estimated how many nucleated cells there were by amplifying reference gene primers. Repertoires were generated with immunoSEQ multiplex PCR, while TCRdb's copy carries only in-frame clones and drops some. For V, J and clone size, that table is used; D and trimming come from the DNA. The sample lists a few hundred thousand clones; approximately 90% were seen once. The participants were between roughly 18 and 100 years old and came from roughly 24 US areas. Cohort 3 recovered donors had two negative PCRs, clearance, or symptom resolution. The CDR3 is 13 residues long. CDR1 and CDR2 (germline): SNHLY, FYNNEI. The ends were cut back, 8 bases at V and 3 bases at J, with 11 bases in the middle.

The chain links TRBV2 to TRBJ1-5; tentatively, D is TRBD1 (6 bases). Sequencing was carried out using PBMCs or T cells enriched from blood (not recorded which). The sequence derives from a man aged 18 to 29 who had recovered from COVID-19. DNA for the CDR3: TGTGCCAGCGTACAGGGCAACAATCAGCCCCAGCATTTT. Translating gives CASVQGNNQPQHF.